Listed below are T cell receptor beta chains from one sample, sequenced in a study of T cells in localized non-small cell lung cancer. Libraries were prepared by immunoSEQ multiplex PCR; TCRdb keeps only in-frame clonotypes and omits some of them. Of around 83,000 clones in the sample, 80% were seen once. Here the sequenced sample was PBMCs, taken before any cancer treatment. The source of these receptors is a man aged 40 to 75 with stage II squamous cell lung carcinoma. The CDR3 runs from the conserved cysteine through the conserved F or W. A D gene is named only where the DNA matches it firmly. Clone size is shown for a subset of rows, as once, few, many or a class of expanded clone.

j_gene: TRBJ1-1; d_gene: -; v_gene: TRBV27; abundance: -; CDR3aa: CASSQRASTEAFF; CDR3nt: TGTGCCAGCAGTCAAAGGGCCAGCACTGAAGCTTTCTTT
j_gene: TRBJ1-1; d_gene: -; v_gene: TRBV28; abundance: -; CDR3aa: CASSLSGIGNTEAFF; CDR3nt: TGTGCCAGCAGTTTATCAGGGATCGGCAACACTGAAGCTTTCTTT
j_gene: TRBJ2-7; d_gene: -; v_gene: TRBV6-9; abundance: -; CDR3aa: CASPPKRANSYEQYF; CDR3nt: TGTGCCAGCCCTCCCAAGCGGGCCAACTCCTACGAGCAGTACTTC
j_gene: TRBJ2-6; d_gene: -; v_gene: TRBV18; abundance: once; CDR3aa: CASSPNTGSGANVLAF; CDR3nt: TGTGCCAGCTCGCCAAATACAGGTTCTGGGGCCAACGTCCTGGCTTTC
j_gene: TRBJ2-1; d_gene: -; v_gene: TRBV5-4; abundance: -; CDR3aa: CASSLGGYNEQFF; CDR3nt: TGTGCCAGCAGCTTAGGGGGGTACAATGAGCAGTTCTTC
j_gene: TRBJ2-1; d_gene: -; v_gene: TRBV28; abundance: -; CDR3aa: CASNPSFNEQFF; CDR3nt: TGTGCCAGCAACCCCAGTTTCAATGAGCAGTTCTTC
j_gene: TRBJ2-1; d_gene: TRBD2; v_gene: TRBV28; abundance: -; CDR3aa: CASSTSGGSFHSYNEQFF; CDR3nt: TGTGCCAGCAGTACGAGCGGGGGGTCATTCCACTCCTACAATGAGCAGTTCTTC
j_gene: TRBJ1-1; d_gene: -; v_gene: TRBV11-3; abundance: few; CDR3aa: CASSLQGSQNTEAFF; CDR3nt: TGTGCCAGCAGCCTCCAGGGCAGTCAAAACACTGAAGCTTTCTTT
j_gene: TRBJ2-1; d_gene: TRBD2; v_gene: TRBV29-1; abundance: once; CDR3aa: CSVATSGGPDEQFF; CDR3nt: TGCAGCGTGGCGACTAGCGGGGGGCCGGATGAGCAGTTCTTC
j_gene: TRBJ1-2; d_gene: TRBD1; v_gene: TRBV18; abundance: -; CDR3aa: CASSPRDGTGTYGYTF; CDR3nt: TGTGCCAGCTCACCCCGTGACGGGACAGGGACCTATGGCTACACCTTC
j_gene: TRBJ2-7; d_gene: -; v_gene: TRBV19; abundance: -; CDR3aa: CASSTGEQYF; CDR3nt: TGTGCCAGTTCTACGGGCGAGCAGTACTTC
j_gene: TRBJ2-3; d_gene: -; v_gene: TRBV9; abundance: -; CDR3aa: CASSVGSVSTDTQYF; CDR3nt: TGTGCCAGCAGCGTAGGTAGCGTTAGCACAGATACGCAGTATTTT
j_gene: TRBJ1-4; d_gene: -; v_gene: TRBV11-2; abundance: few; CDR3aa: CASSPGTTNEKLFF; CDR3nt: TGTGCCAGCAGTCCCGGAACAACTAATGAAAAACTGTTTTTT
j_gene: TRBJ2-1; d_gene: TRBD2; v_gene: TRBV6-6; abundance: -; CDR3aa: CASTSPLAGGHSEQFF; CDR3nt: TGTGCCAGCACTTCTCCTTTAGCGGGAGGCCATTCAGAGCAGTTCTTC